Here is one T cell receptor beta chain with its context. V lost 7 bases, J lost 2 bases, and 18 bases lay in between. Looked up from germline, CDR1 is SNHLY and CDR2 is FYNNEI. The CDR3 is 15 residues long. These data belong to a study of blood T cell repertoires in COVID-19. Overall study context: Donors in the United States, Italy and Spain gave samples during acute or convalescent COVID-19.

In the authors' methods: Reference gene primer amplification gave estimated nucleated cell counts. The protocol was immunoSEQ multiplex PCR, while the TCRdb copy is restricted to in-frame clones and leaves out a portion. V and J calls and clone size are as listed in that table; D and trimming were resolved from the DNA. This sample carries 70,000 or so clones, around 90% of them seen once, and the ten largest clones take approximately 6.8%. The origin of this receptor is a woman over 75 with active COVID-19. Material for sequencing was peripheral blood. The rearrangement joins TRBV2 to TRBJ2-7; weak D call: TRBD2 (5 bases). The CDR3 loop is CASNRRADRTYEQYF. The DNA of the CDR3 is TGTGCCAGCAACCGTCGAGCGGATCGAACCTACGAGCAGTACTTC.